What follows are 9 T cell receptor beta chains derived from one specimen sequenced in a study of cytomegalovirus exposure and HLA in healthy donors. Sequencing used immunoSEQ multiplex PCR; TCRdb keeps in-frame clones, though not all of them. The sample lists 68,000 or so clones; around 90% were seen once. Sequencing was carried out using PBMCs. Receptor source: a man between 18 and 29 years old in good health and CMV-seronegative.

The chain combines TRBV29-1 with TRBJ2-2, with D hard to call. There are 12 residues in the CDR3. V gave up 5 bases and J gave up 3 bases, with 7 bases separating them. Germline lookup yields CDR1 SQVTM and CDR2 ANQGSEA. This CDR3 is CSVQDYTGELFF. Here the CDR3 DNA reads TGCAGCGTTCAGGATTACACCGGGGAGCTGTTTTTT.

V is TRBV28 and J is TRBJ1-4; no reliable D call. The CDR3 has 14 amino acids. In germline, CDR1 is MDHEN, CDR2 SYDVKM. V shed 2 bases and J shed 5 bases, with 9 bases lying between them. The CDR3 nucleotides read TGTGCCAGCAGTTTACCACAGCTCAATGAAAAACTGTTTTTT. It is translated as CASSLPQLNEKLFF. Looking up the rest from reference TRBV28 and TRBJ1-4 gives the full variable domain: DVKVTQSSRYLVKRTGEKVFLECVQDMDHENMFWYRQDPGLGLRLIYFSYDVKMKEKGDIPEGYSVSREKKERFSLILESASTNQTSMYLCASSLPQLNEKLFFGSGTQLSVL.

V and J are TRBV5-5 and TRBJ2-1; 9 nucleotides align to TRBD2. Germline V gene sequence: CDR1 SGHKS, CDR2 YYEKEE (reference sequence). CDR3 length equals 16 residues. V lost 3 bases and J lost 4; bases outside the gene matches: 8. CDR3 amino acids: CASSSRASGIYNEQFF. In DNA form, the CDR3 reads TGTGCCAGCAGCTCCCGCGCTAGCGGGATATACAATGAGCAGTTCTTC.

This rearrangement joins TRBV6-5 to TRBJ2-7, with D perhaps matching TRBD1 (5 bases). The germline gives CDR1 MNHEY, CDR2 SVGAGI. This CDR3 has 15 residues. V lost 6 bases and J 3 bases, leaving 18 bases between the germline ends. CDR3 in amino acids: CASRPYHGASYEQYF. In DNA, the CDR3 is TGTGCCAGCAGGCCCTACCATGGGGCTAGCTACGAGCAGTACTTC.

This chain uses TRBV7-9 with TRBJ1-2; 7 nucleotides line up with TRBD1. The CDR3 totals 15 residues. CDR1 and CDR2 from the germline V gene are SEHNR and FQNEAQ (reference sequence). Trimming took 5 bases from V and 5 from J; bases not matched to a gene: 11. The CDR3 loop reads CASSGDSSRPYGYTF. CDR3 DNA: TGTGCCAGCAGCGGGGACAGTTCTCGACCATATGGCTACACCTTC.

The genes are TRBV14 and TRBJ2-7, with 7 bases that match TRBD2. CDR3 length equals 16 residues. Germline lookup yields CDR1 SGHDN and CDR2 FVKESK. After removal of 1 base from V and 2 bases from J, the junction contained 8 bases not matched to a gene. The DNA for the CDR3 is TGTGCCAGCAGCCAAGTAGTGGCTAGCGGCACCTACGAGCAGTACTTC. As protein: CASSQVVASGTYEQYF.

The chain recombines TRBV7-3 with TRBJ2-1, with TRBD2 matching over 10 bases. This CDR3 is 16 amino acids long. J was trimmed by 3 bases and V by 5 bases; bases with no gene match: 7. Germline V CDR1 and CDR2: SGHTA, FQGTGA. The CDR3 DNA follows: TGTGCCAGCAGCCGAATCGCTAGCGGGAGCTACAATGAGCAGTTCTTC. Its protein is CASSRIASGSYNEQFF.

The chain is built from TRBV28 and TRBJ1-2; 7 nucleotides align to TRBD1. The CDR3 has 14 amino acids. The V and J ends lost 3 bases and 8 bases, in that order; junction bases with no gene match: 9. Germline CDR1 MDHEN, CDR2 SYDVKM. CDR3 sequence (DNA): TGTGCCAGCAGTTTTAATCGACAGGGAGTCGGCTACACCTTC. It is translated as CASSFNRQGVGYTF.

The chain recombines TRBV5-5 with TRBJ2-5; D is uncertain. This CDR3 is 13 amino acids long. V was pared by 2 bases and J by 0 bases, with 5 bases between. Per the germline V gene, CDR1 is SGHKS and CDR2 is YYEKEE (reference sequence). The DNA for the CDR3 is TGTGCCAGCAGCTTACTGTACCAAGAGACCCAGTACTTC. This sequence encodes CASSLLYQETQYF.